Listed here are 7 T cell receptor beta chains from one sample, sequenced in a study of circulating CD8 cells and anti-PD-1 response in melanoma. Using around 15 ng of total RNA, TCR libraries were made with the QIAseq Immune Repertoire TCR panel. TCRdb reprocessed the reads with MiXCR, giving one entry per CDR3 protein. The table shows 300 to 350 distinct CDR3 sequences, with 14% to 15% occurring only once. From live CD3+CD8+TCRalphabeta+ cells, four PD-1 and/or TIGIT subsets were sorted. This material consisted of CD8+ T cells from PBMCs, taken at baseline or after one month of anti-PD-1 therapy (not recorded which). The receptors stem from a human donor with melanoma.

This clonotype is termed medium-sized. The junction departs from germline at one end; a sequencing error may be responsible. This sequence joins TRBV28 and TRBJ1-1; TRBD1 might be the D (5 bases). This CDR3 has 13 amino acids. Germline values: CDR1 MDHEN, CDR2 SYDVKM. The CDR3 sequence is CASAAGPGTEALF. CDR3 DNA sequence: TGTGCCAGCGCCGCCGGGCCGGGGACTGAAGCTCTCTTT.

This clonotype is medium-sized by share. This rearrangement joins TRBV28 to TRBJ2-2, with a tentative D call TRBD2 (7 bases). V lost 10 bases, J lost 5 bases, and 23 bases lay in between. From germline, CDR1 is MDHEN and CDR2 SYDVKM. The CDR3 extends over 16 amino acids. The CDR3 DNA reads TGTGCCACCGGGGACCTAAAGGGAGGGGGGACCGGGGAGCTGTTTTTT. It yields the protein CATGDLKGGGTGELFF.

This clonotype counts as medium-sized. Germline is not matched at one junction end, which may reflect a read error. The chain uses TRBV10-3 and TRBJ2-7, with TRBD2 matching 8 bases. This CDR3 contains 16 residues. In germline, CDR1 is ENHRY, CDR2 SYGVKD. CDR3 in DNA: TGTGCCATCAGTGAGTTTTGGCGGGGGGAATCCTTCGAGCAGTACTTC. It is translated as CAISEFWRGESFEQYF.

A word on this clonotype: This may be a read error, as it is one base from a much larger clone. V is TRBV6-2 or TRBV6-3 and J is TRBJ2-7; D assignment may be TRBD1 or TRBD2 (6 bases each). The V gene's germline CDR1 is MNHEY and CDR2 SVGEGT. The CDR3 is 14 residues long. CDR3 sequence: CASSIADSSYEQHF. CDR3 in DNA: TGTGCCAGCAGTATAGCGGACAGCTCCTACGAGCAGCACTTC.

By sample fraction, this clonotype is large. An end of the junction differs from the germline gene, which may be a read error. The chain combines TRBV29-1 with TRBJ2-7; D could derive from TRBD1 or TRBD2 (6 bases each). The length of the CDR3 is 15 residues. CDR1 and CDR2 from the germline V gene are SQVTM and ANQGSEA. DNA for the CDR3: TGCAGTGTTGAAGATCGGGGGCAGGGGACCAACGAGCAGTACTTC. It encodes CSVEDRGQGTNEQYF.

This clonotype qualifies as large. The V call is TRBV20-1, the J call TRBJ2-7; D unresolved. Trimming took off 3 bases at V and 3 bases at J, with 18 bases between the two ends. The CDR3 totals 15 residues. The germline CDR1 and CDR2 sequences are DFQATT and SNEGSKA (reference sequence). The CDR3 sequence is CSASASTETLYEQYF. CDR3 bases: TGCAGTGCTAGTGCTTCGACGGAGACTCTCTACGAGCAGTACTTC.

This clonotype is labeled as large. This chain uses TRBV5-1 with TRBJ2-2; 9 nucleotides agree with TRBD1. Germline assignment: CDR1 SGHRS and CDR2 YFSETQ. With 4 bases clipped from V and 6 bases from J, the junction kept 10 bases outside the gene matches. The CDR3 extends over 16 amino acids. The CDR3, as DNA: TGCGCCAGCAGCCCAACCGGGACAGGGATCCCCGGGGAGCTGTTTTTT. Its protein is CASSPTGTGIPGELFF.